The 20 T cell receptor beta chains reported below all come from one sample, sequenced in a study of shared clonotypes between healthy human individuals. CD45RO-negative CD8 cells positively selected for CCR7 made up the naive population, which excluded terminally differentiated effector memory CD45RA+ cells. The protocol was immunoSEQ multiplex PCR, while the TCRdb copy is restricted to in-frame clones and leaves out a portion. Of roughly 1,800,000 clones detected, roughly 95% appear once; the ten largest clones hold 0.95% to 1.5%. The sequencing input was naive CD8+ T cells sorted from blood. The receptors were gathered from a man younger than 35 in good health.

The chain has TRBV18 and TRBJ2-7; TRBD2 aligns across 13 bases. The CDR3 is 16 residues long. Germline CDR1 reads KGHSH; CDR2 reads LQKENI. With V trimmed by 1 base and J by 5 bases, 5 bases remained unmatched. In nucleotides, the CDR3 is TGTGCCAGCTCACCACAGACTAGCGGGAGGATCCACGAGCAGTACTTC. Encoded protein: CASSPQTSGRIHEQYF.

The V call is TRBV7-9, the J call TRBJ2-7; D is unresolved. This CDR3 has 15 residues. V was pared by 4 bases and J by 4 bases, with 17 bases between. CDR1 is SEHNR, CDR2 FQNEAQ, per germline (reference sequence). The chain's CDR3 is CASSSTTKNEYEQYF. DNA for the CDR3: TGTGCCAGCAGCTCGACGACGAAGAATGAGTACGAGCAGTACTTC. The whole variable domain, filled in from reference TRBV7-9 and TRBJ2-7, reads DTGVSQNPRHKITKRGQNVTFRCDPISEHNRLYWYRQTLGQGPEFLTYFQNEAQLEKSRLLSDRFSAERPKGSFSTLEIQRTEQGDSAMYLCASSSTTKNEYEQYFGPGTRLTVT.

The gene calls are TRBV9 and TRBJ2-1; D remains ambiguous. Between the trimmed V and J ends, which lost 0 bases and 4 bases, there was a span of 14 bases. CDR3 length: 16 amino acids. Per germline, CDR1 SGDLS and CDR2 YYNGEE. CDR3 region: CASSVGPRMDYNEQFF. The CDR3 DNA is TGTGCCAGCAGCGTAGGCCCCAGAATGGATTACAATGAGCAGTTCTTC.

The chain recombines TRBV4-1 with TRBJ2-1, with D unclear. The CDR3 runs 13 residues. CDR1 and CDR2 from the germline V gene are MGHRA and YSYEKL. The V gene lost 5 bases and the J gene lost 5 bases, with 10 bases spanning the gap. The CDR3 DNA sequence: TGCGCCAGCAGCTACGACATCAACAATGAGCAGTTCTTC. Protein: CASSYDINNEQFF.

V and J are TRBV7-2 and TRBJ2-3; 9 bases align to TRBD2. Germline values: CDR1 SGHTA, CDR2 FQGNSA. After removal of 7 bases from V and 2 bases from J, the junction contained 10 bases not matched to a gene. CDR3 size: 16 residues. In DNA form, the CDR3 reads TGTGCCAGCACCCTGATAGCGGGAGTTGCCACAGATACGCAGTATTTT. This gives the protein CASTLIAGVATDTQYF.

The chain couples TRBV18 to TRBJ1-5; 10 bases agree with TRBD1. Germline CDR1 reads KGHSH; CDR2 reads LQKENI. The V and J ends lost 0 bases and 6 bases, in that order; junction bases with no gene match: 2. This CDR3 comprises 15 residues. The CDR3 bases are TGTGCCAGCTCACCACCCGGGACAGGGGCTCAGCCCCAGCATTTT. This gives the protein CASSPPGTGAQPQHF.

The genes are TRBV2 and TRBJ2-7; D is uncertain. Germline CDR1 SNHLY, CDR2 FYNNEI. CDR3 length: 13 residues. Trimming left V 3 bases short and J 3 bases short, with 9 bases between. The DNA for the CDR3 is TGTGCCAGCAGTGATACGACTCTCTACGAGCAGTACTTC. It encodes CASSDTTLYEQYF.

The V gene is TRBV5-4, the J gene TRBJ1-2; the D gene is possibly TRBD1 (5 bases). The ends were cut back, 5 bases at V and 8 bases at J, with 28 bases in the middle. Germline V gene data show CDR1 as SGHNT and CDR2 as YYREEE (reference sequence). The length of the CDR3 is 17 residues. CDR3 sequence reads: CASRTGTSSLQAFGYTF. The DNA of the CDR3 is TGTGCCAGCAGGACCGGGACGTCCTCTTTGCAGGCATTCGGCTACACCTTC.

V and J are TRBV5-6 and TRBJ2-2, with no clear D. This CDR3 has 13 residues. Germline V CDR1 and CDR2: SGHDT, YYEEEE. V was clipped by 1 base and J by 6 bases, with 7 bases between them. The CDR3 DNA follows: TGTGCCAGCAGCTTGAGTAATTCCGGGGAGCTGTTTTTT. Amino acid sequence: CASSLSNSGELFF.

The J gene is TRBJ1-2, the V gene TRBV5-1, with no clear D. This CDR3 is 14 amino acids long. V shed 0 bases and J shed 7 bases, with 13 bases lying between them. Germline V gives CDR1 SGHRS, CDR2 YFSETQ. The chain's CDR3 is CASSLDIGVGGYTF. The CDR3 DNA is TGCGCCAGCAGCTTGGATATTGGGGTGGGTGGCTACACCTTC.

The chain links TRBV27 to TRBJ2-7, with D unclear. The CDR3 sequence is 12 residues long. V was shortened by 5 bases and J by 7 bases, with 12 bases between the two germline ends. From germline, CDR1 is MNHEY and CDR2 SMNVEV (reference sequence). CDR3 sequence reads: CASSPSSGEQYF. The CDR3 DNA follows: TGTGCCAGCAGTCCTTCTAGTGGTGAGCAGTACTTC.

Only a few counts were recorded for this clone. Other DNA sequences in the same sample also yield this CDR3. J is TRBJ2-3 and V is TRBV4-1; D gene unclear. This CDR3 comprises 14 residues. V lost 0 bases and J lost 1, with 5 bases in between. Looked up from germline, CDR1 is MGHRA and CDR2 is YSYEKL. The CDR3 DNA is TGCGCCAGCAGCCAAGATCCCGGCACAGATACGCAGTATTTT. Amino acid sequence: CASSQDPGTDTQYF.

The chain couples TRBV25-1 to TRBJ2-7, with D possibly TRBD2 on 6 matching bases. CDR3 length: 15 residues. With 8 bases removed from V and 0 bases from J, the gap between germline ends came to 17 bases. Germline-derived CDR1 and CDR2 are MGHDK and SYGVNS. The DNA for the CDR3 is TGTGCCAGCGGATGGGGCGGGACCCTCTCCTACGAGCAGTACTTC. Protein sequence: CASGWGGTLSYEQYF.

This chain's CDR3 is CASRFKWGSGARNPPNTDTQYF. The CDR3 coding sequence is TGTGCCAGCAGGTTCAAGTGGGGCAGCGGGGCCCGCAACCCACCTAACACAGATACGCAGTATTTT. The chain has TRBV7-8 and TRBJ2-3; 7 bases are a match to TRBD2. CDR3 length: 22 residues. With 6 bases clipped from V and 2 bases from J, the junction kept 29 bases outside the gene matches. Germline V gives CDR1 SGHVS, CDR2 FQNEAQ. The complete variable domain, with remaining parts taken from reference TRBV7-8 and TRBJ2-3, reads GAGVSQSPRYKVAKRGQDVALRCDPISGHVSLFWYQQALGQGPEFLTYFQNEAQLDKSGLPSDRFFAERPEGSVSTLKIQRTQQEDSAVYLCASRFKWGSGARNPPNTDTQYFGPGTRLTVL.

This clone was seen a single time. In nucleotides, the CDR3 is TGCGCCAGCAGCCTAGCCTGGACAGGGGAGACAGATACGCAGTATTTT. Its protein is CASSLAWTGETDTQYF. The rearrangement uses TRBV4-3 and TRBJ2-3; 9 bases line up with TRBD1. V lost 4 bases and J lost 3; bases outside the gene matches: 8. Per germline, CDR1 LGHNA and CDR2 YSLEER. This CDR3 is built from 16 residues.

The genes are TRBV4-1 and TRBJ2-5; no firm D call. The CDR3 spans 15 residues. V was trimmed by 2 bases and J by 5 bases, leaving 15 bases between them. Germline CDR1 reads MGHRA; CDR2 reads YSYEKL. The DNA of the CDR3 is TGCGCCAGCAGCCAAAGCCATCAACCGGGTGAGACCCAGTACTTC. This encodes CASSQSHQPGETQYF.

The CDR3: CSARTSSYEQYF. CDR3 in DNA: TGCAGCGCTAGAACTAGCTCCTACGAGCAGTACTTC. This chain links TRBV29-1 with TRBJ2-7; D possibly corresponds to TRBD2 (5 bases). V lost 7 bases and J lost 0, with 10 bases in between. Germline CDR1 is SQVTM and CDR2 is ANQGSEA. This CDR3 is built from 12 residues.

V usage is TRBV4-1 and J usage is TRBJ2-5; weak D call: TRBD2 (5 bases). The CDR3 is made up of 16 amino acids. The V and J ends lost 4 bases and 1 base respectively, with 16 bases between them. Germline lookup yields CDR1 MGHRA and CDR2 YSYEKL. The DNA for the CDR3 is TGCGCCAGCAGCCTCCCAGGCGGGCAGCCCCAAGAGACCCAGTACTTC. Translating gives CASSLPGGQPQETQYF.

The chain uses TRBV10-2 and TRBJ2-1; a possible D gene is TRBD2 (5 bases). The CDR3 is made up of 12 amino acids. Trimming stripped 8 bases from V and 8 bases from J, with 13 bases between. Looked up from germline, CDR1 is WSHSY and CDR2 is SAAADI. CDR3 region: CASSGEYDEQFF. The DNA for the CDR3 is TGCGCCAGCTCCGGGGAATACGATGAGCAGTTCTTC.

The chain couples TRBV29-1 to TRBJ1-1, with D unresolved. This CDR3 is 12 amino acids long. Trimming stripped 5 bases from V and 4 bases from J, with 11 bases between. CDR1 is SQVTM and CDR2 is ANQGSEA in the germline V gene. In nucleotides, the CDR3 is TGCAGCGTTCGCCCAGCCGCCACTGAAGCTTTCTTT. The encoded protein is CSVRPAATEAFF.